In this sample, the clone carrying this T cell receptor (beta chain) turned up many times. The read gets to within 3 residues of the CDR3 end, and the germline J gene fills in the rest. The CDR3 loop spans 14 amino acids. Germline V lookup: CDR1 LNHDA, CDR2 SQIVND (reference sequence). V was cut by 3 bases and J by 6 bases, with 14 bases left in between. These data come from a study of T cell clonality in common variable immunodeficiency. Caucasian heritage predominated among both patients and controls. The data were produced by immunoSEQ multiplex PCR, yet TCRdb's version contains in-frame clones alone and is incomplete. There are 35,000 to 50,000 clones in the sample, none observed a single time.

The receptor's source is a person between 18 and 75 years old in good health. V and J are TRBV19 and TRBJ1-1; D uncertain. Sample: peripheral blood mononuclear cells. CDR3 DNA (partial): TGTGCCAGTAGTATTGGATGGGCGGGAGCTGAA. This encodes CASSIGWAGAE. The full CDR3 reads CASSIGWAGAEAFF.